The next 27 T cell receptor beta chains were all read from a single sample in a study of early T cells in non-severe SARS-CoV-2 infection. TCRdb re-derived calls from the 5' RACE reads in MiXCR, one entry per CDR3 protein. The sample records roughly 80,000 distinct CDR3 sequences, approximately 9.1% being singletons. Material for sequencing was whole blood. These TCRs come from an adult who was a healthcare worker with PCR-confirmed SARS-CoV-2 infection or an uninfected control (not recorded which).

Comments on this clonotype: Here the CDR3 omits its conserved ending phenylalanine or tryptophan, so a read error is the likely source. The chain combines TRBV11-2 with TRBJ2-4; 7 nucleotides align to TRBD2. Trimming removed 4 bases from V and 0 bases from J; junction bases left unmatched: 12. CDR3 length equals 18 residues. CDR1 and CDR2 (germline): SGHAT, FQNNGV. CDR3 sequence: CASSSLHTGLLAKNIQYI. The CDR3 coding sequence is TGTGCCAGCAGCTCGCTGCACACGGGACTACTAGCCAAAAACATTCAGTACATC.

In this sample, this clonotype turned up many times. The genes are TRBV20-1 and TRBJ2-2, with D hard to call. The CDR3 has 11 residues. Trimming took off 3 bases at V and 7 bases at J, with 6 bases between the two ends. Germline V gene data show CDR1 as DFQATT and CDR2 as SNEGSKA (reference sequence). In nucleotides, the CDR3 is TGCAGTGCTAGTCTAATCGGGGAGCTGTTTTTT. Its protein is CSASLIGELFF.

The chain links TRBV3-1 to TRBJ2-1; D gene unclear. V lost 3 bases to trimming and J lost 6 bases, with 12 bases between them. Germline V gives CDR1 LGHDT, CDR2 YNNKEL (reference sequence). CDR3 length: 14 amino acids. CDR3 DNA: TGTGCCAGCAGCCAGGCACAACGAAGCAATGAGCAGTTCTTC. It is translated as CASSQAQRSNEQFF.

This chain uses TRBV11-2 with TRBJ2-5; D is undetermined. The CDR3 is 15 amino acids. The germline V gene encodes CDR1 SGHAT and CDR2 FQNNGV. Deletions cut 2 bases from V and 1 base from J, with 11 bases between. CDR3 bases: TGTGCCAGCAGCTTATCCCCCACTGCCCAAGAGACCCAGTACTTC. It codes for CASSLSPTAQETQYF.

This clonotype was counted at least ten times. This chain joins TRBV5-6 and TRBJ2-2, with D possibly TRBD2 on 5 matching bases. V gave up 0 bases and J gave up 5 bases, with 11 bases separating them. Germline V gene data show CDR1 as SGHDT and CDR2 as YYEEEE. The CDR3 length is 15 residues. CDR3 nucleotide sequence: TGTGCCAGCAGCTTGGGGGAACTAGGTACCGGGGAGCTGTTTTTT. Translated: CASSLGELGTGELFF. The full variable domain, with the rest looked up from reference TRBV5-6 and TRBJ2-2, is DAGVTQSPTHLIKTRGQQVTLRCSPKSGHDTVSWYQQALGQGPQFIFQYYEEEERQRGNFPDRFSGHQFPNYSSELNVNALLLGDSALYLCASSLGELGTGELFFGEGSRLTVL.

This clonotype was counted a few times. The chain joins TRBV6-2 or TRBV6-3 to TRBJ2-7; D remains ambiguous. The CDR3 is 11 amino acids. The V gene's germline CDR1 is MNHEY and CDR2 SVGEGT. V shed 4 bases and J shed 5 bases, with 6 bases lying between them. This CDR3 is CASSWAHEQYF. The CDR3 DNA sequence: TGTGCCAGCAGTTGGGCCCACGAGCAGTACTTC.

This clonotype was detected only a few times. The gene calls are TRBV5-1 and TRBJ2-7, with a possible D match to TRBD1 (5 bases). The V gene's germline CDR1 is SGHRS and CDR2 YFSETQ. The CDR3 is made up of 13 amino acids. The V end lost 0 bases, the J end lost 7 bases, and 11 bases lay between the germline ends. The CDR3 coding sequence is TGCGCCAGCAGCTTGGGACGGACAACGGAGCAGTACTTC. Its translation is CASSLGRTTEQYF.

The rearrangement links TRBV6-2 or TRBV6-3 to TRBJ2-2; D may match TRBD1 or TRBD2 (5 bases each). Trimming shortened V by 6 bases and J by 8 bases, and 19 bases separated the two germline ends. The CDR3 spans 15 residues. Germline V gene sequence: CDR1 MNHEY, CDR2 SVGEGT. Here the CDR3 reads CASRRRDLWEGELFF. CDR3 in DNA: TGTGCCAGCAGGCGTCGGGACCTCTGGGAAGGGGAGCTGTTTTTT.

There are a few counts of this clonotype. This chain links TRBV28 with TRBJ2-1; 8 nucleotides line up with TRBD2. CDR1 and CDR2 from the germline V gene are MDHEN and SYDVKM. J gave up 7 bases and V 6 bases, and 5 bases lay outside the gene matches. The CDR3 extends over 13 amino acids. The CDR3 protein is CASSQPGGNEQFF. Here the CDR3 DNA reads TGTGCCAGCAGCCAACCGGGGGGGAATGAGCAGTTCTTC.

The chain has TRBV19 and TRBJ2-5; no definite D call. There are 13 residues in the CDR3. V lost 4 bases, J lost 5 bases, and 11 bases lay in between. From germline, CDR1 is LNHDA and CDR2 SQIVND (reference sequence). The CDR3 loop is CASSRSLAETQYF. DNA of the CDR3: TGTGCCAGTAGTAGGTCTCTCGCGGAGACCCAGTACTTC.

The sample holds many counts of this clonotype. V usage is TRBV5-6 and J usage is TRBJ2-5, with TRBD1 matching 8 bases. There are 14 residues in the CDR3. In germline, CDR1 is SGHDT, CDR2 YYEEEE. V gave up 0 bases and J gave up 4 bases; unmatched junction bases: 2. Here the CDR3 DNA reads TGTGCCAGCAGCTTGGCCGGGACAGGAGAGACCCAGTACTTC. It translates to CASSLAGTGETQYF.

V gene TRBV2 combines with J gene TRBJ2-2; a weak D match, TRBD2 (5 bases). Germline V gives CDR1 SNHLY, CDR2 FYNNEI. The CDR3 length is 13 residues. Trimming cost V 10 bases and J 5 bases, with 14 bases left between them. The CDR3 DNA is TGTGCCACCCTAGCTGCGAGAACCGGGGAGCTGTTTTTT. It yields the protein CATLAARTGELFF.

This clonotype was picked up many times. The rearrangement links TRBV20-1 to TRBJ2-4, with 8 bases lining up with TRBD2. The V gene end was trimmed by 7 bases and the J gene end by 1 base; junction bases not matched to a gene: 12. This CDR3 is built from 16 residues. The germline V gene has CDR1 DFQATT and CDR2 SNEGSKA (reference sequence). DNA of the CDR3: TGCAGTGTGGGACTAGGCCCTACTAGCGCCAAAAACATTCAGTACTTC. Translated, it gives CSVGLGPTSAKNIQYF.

This clonotype has a count of ten or more. This sequence joins TRBV27 and TRBJ1-1; TRBD1 aligns across 10 bases. Unmatched junction bases numbered 3, after V lost 4 bases and J lost 1 base. The CDR3 is 15 residues long. CDR1 is MNHEY and CDR2 is SMNVEV in the germline V gene (reference sequence). CDR3 nucleotides: TGTGCCAGCAGTTGGGGACAGGGGAAGAACACTGAAGCTTTCTTT. Its protein product is CASSWGQGKNTEAFF.

The CDR3 loop is CSAEGQAGVNTDTQYF. CDR3 DNA sequence: TGCAGTGCGGAGGGGCAAGCGGGAGTAAACACAGATACGCAGTATTTT. V is TRBV20-1 and J is TRBJ2-3, with 8 bases identical to TRBD2. Per the germline V gene, CDR1 is DFQATT and CDR2 is SNEGSKA (reference sequence). V lost 6 bases, J lost 2 bases, and 13 bases stayed unmatched. CDR3 length: 16 residues.

CDR3 coding DNA: TGTGCCAGCAGCCATGCTAGCGGGAGACACACCGGGGAGCTGTTTTTT. Protein product: CASSHASGRHTGELFF. The rearrangement uses TRBV7-3 and TRBJ2-2; TRBD2 agrees at 10 bases. The V segment lost 5 bases and the J segment 3 bases; nucleotides outside the gene matches: 6. The CDR3 totals 16 residues. Germline loops: CDR1 SGHTA, CDR2 FQGTGA.

This clonotype came up a few times. V and J are TRBV10-3 and TRBJ2-6; D is unclear. Germline CDR1 ENHRY, CDR2 SYGVKD. V was shortened by 5 bases and J by 0 bases, with 5 bases between the two germline ends. The CDR3 has 14 residues. CDR3 in amino acids: CAISRSSGANVLTF. In DNA, the CDR3 is TGTGCCATCAGTAGGAGCTCTGGGGCCAACGTCCTGACTTTC.

V is TRBV10-3 and J is TRBJ1-2, with 8 bases lining up with TRBD1. Germline CDR1 reads ENHRY; CDR2 reads SYGVKD. This CDR3 is 14 amino acids long. J was trimmed by 8 bases and V by 2 bases; bases with no gene match: 7. This chain's CDR3 is CAISETQGGGGYTF. The CDR3 DNA sequence: TGTGCCATCAGTGAGACACAGGGGGGAGGAGGCTACACCTTC.

This clonotype was picked up many times. This chain uses TRBV20-1 with TRBJ1-1; D gene ambiguous. Trimming removed 1 base at V and 1 base at J, with 13 bases between. CDR1 and CDR2 (germline): DFQATT, SNEGSKA (reference sequence). The CDR3 loop spans 15 amino acids. CDR3 sequence: CSARVREDGNTEAFF. Written as DNA, the CDR3 is TGCAGTGCTAGAGTCCGCGAGGATGGGAACACTGAAGCTTTCTTT.

This chain connects TRBV3-1 to TRBJ2-3; D possibly matches TRBD1 or TRBD2 (5 bases each). The CDR3 is 16 amino acids. Germline-derived CDR1 and CDR2 are LGHDT and YNNKEL (reference sequence). The V gene lost 4 bases and the J gene lost 2 bases, with 16 bases spanning the gap. The CDR3 here is CASSLRGYEITDTQYF. The CDR3 region has the DNA TGTGCCAGCAGCCTACGGGGCTACGAGATCACAGATACGCAGTATTTT.

In its sample, this clonotype was seen a few times. This chain uses TRBV20-1 with TRBJ2-7; TRBD2 matches at 11 bases. Per germline, CDR1 DFQATT and CDR2 SNEGSKA (reference sequence). Germline trimming cut 3 bases from V and 3 bases from J; bases unmatched to any gene: 13. This CDR3 region has 17 residues. Written as DNA, the CDR3 is TGCAGTGCTAGCGGGACTAGCGGAAGACTAAGAAACTACGAGCAGTACTTC. Translation gives CSASGTSGRLRNYEQYF.

The V gene is TRBV2, the J gene TRBJ1-5, with D uncertain. Germline values: CDR1 SNHLY, CDR2 FYNNEI. This CDR3 comprises 15 residues. The V end lost 3 bases, the J end lost 3 bases, and 12 bases lay between the germline ends. The CDR3 nucleotides are TGTGCCAGCAGTGACCTGGCAAGCCTCAATCAGCCCCAGCATTTT. This translates into CASSDLASLNQPQHF.

This clonotype has only one observation. CDR3 coding DNA: TGCGCCAGCAGCTATAGCGGGAGGACAGATACGCAGTATTTT. This gives the protein CASSYSGRTDTQYF. This sequence joins TRBV5-1 and TRBJ2-3, with TRBD2 matching 10 bases. V dropped 3 bases and J dropped 3; count of bases not matched to a gene: 1. The germline gives CDR1 SGHRS, CDR2 YFSETQ. CDR3 length: 14 amino acids.

This clonotype was seen a few times. The J gene is TRBJ1-2, the V gene TRBV12-3 or TRBV12-4, with D tentatively TRBD1 (6 bases). Trimming took 6 bases from V and 4 from J, leaving 18 bases between them. The CDR3 extends over 15 amino acids. The DNA for the CDR3 is TGTGCCAGCAGAGCGGGACAAGGGAGAATCTATGGCTACACCTTC. Translating gives CASRAGQGRIYGYTF.

This clonotype showed up many times. The rearrangement joins TRBV7-9 to TRBJ1-1; D call uncertain. Per the germline V gene, CDR1 is SEHNR and CDR2 is FQNEAQ (reference sequence). V shed 5 bases and J shed 3 bases, with 13 bases lying between them. The CDR3 runs 14 residues. As DNA, the CDR3 is TGTGCCAGCAGCGAGGAGGCGAGGTACACTGAAGCTTTCTTT. Protein: CASSEEARYTEAFF.

This clonotype occurred a few times. The chain has TRBV21-1 and TRBJ2-7; the tabulated D call, TRBD2, remains unverified against the DNA. TRBV21-1 is a listed pseudogene. This CDR3 has 17 residues. CDR3 loop: CASKPGTSGRLSYEQYF. In DNA, the CDR3 is TGTGCCAGCAAACCCGGGACTAGCGGGCGCCTCTCCTACGAGCAGTACTTC.

This clonotype was recorded at least ten times. The V and J genes are TRBV5-1 and TRBJ2-2; 9 nucleotides align to TRBD2. CDR3 length: 16 amino acids. Germline trimming cut 1 base from V and 3 bases from J; bases unmatched to any gene: 4. CDR1 is SGHRS and CDR2 is YFSETQ in the germline V gene. For the CDR3, the DNA is TGCGCCAGCAGCTTGCGCGGGAGGGCCGACACCGGGGAGCTGTTTTTT. Protein product: CASSLRGRADTGELFF. Looking up the rest from reference TRBV5-1 and TRBJ2-2 gives the full variable domain: KAGVTQTPRYLIKTRGQQVTLSCSPISGHRSVSWYQQTPGQGLQFLFEYFSETQRNKGNFPGRFSGRQFSNSRSEMNVSTLELGDSALYLCASSLRGRADTGELFFGEGSRLTVL.